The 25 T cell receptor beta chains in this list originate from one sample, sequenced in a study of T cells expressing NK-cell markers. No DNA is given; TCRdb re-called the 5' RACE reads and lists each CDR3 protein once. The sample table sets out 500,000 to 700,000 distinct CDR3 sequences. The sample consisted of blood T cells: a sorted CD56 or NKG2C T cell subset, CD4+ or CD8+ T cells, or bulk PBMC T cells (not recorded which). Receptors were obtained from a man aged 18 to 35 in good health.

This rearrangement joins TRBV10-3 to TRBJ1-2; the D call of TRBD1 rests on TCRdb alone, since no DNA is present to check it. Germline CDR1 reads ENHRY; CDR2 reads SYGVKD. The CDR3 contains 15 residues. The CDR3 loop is CAISSPDRDTHGYTF.

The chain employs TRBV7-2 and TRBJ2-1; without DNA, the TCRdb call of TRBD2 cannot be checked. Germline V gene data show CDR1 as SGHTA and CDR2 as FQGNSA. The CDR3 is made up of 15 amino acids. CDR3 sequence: CASMTGTTRGNEQFF.

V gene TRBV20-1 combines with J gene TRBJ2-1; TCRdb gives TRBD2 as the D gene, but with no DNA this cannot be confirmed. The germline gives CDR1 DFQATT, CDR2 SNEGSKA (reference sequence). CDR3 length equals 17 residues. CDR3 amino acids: CSARGAGTQSSYNEQFF.

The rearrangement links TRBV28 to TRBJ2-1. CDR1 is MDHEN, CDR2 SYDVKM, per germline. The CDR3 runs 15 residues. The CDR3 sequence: CASSLVRSFSSEQFF.

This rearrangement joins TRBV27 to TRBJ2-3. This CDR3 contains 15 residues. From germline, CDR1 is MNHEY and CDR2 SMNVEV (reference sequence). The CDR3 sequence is CASRLAVSSTDTQYF.

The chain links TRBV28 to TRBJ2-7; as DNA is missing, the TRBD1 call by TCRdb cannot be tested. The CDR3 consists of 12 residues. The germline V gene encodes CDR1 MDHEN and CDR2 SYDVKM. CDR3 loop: CAMTVGAYEQYF.

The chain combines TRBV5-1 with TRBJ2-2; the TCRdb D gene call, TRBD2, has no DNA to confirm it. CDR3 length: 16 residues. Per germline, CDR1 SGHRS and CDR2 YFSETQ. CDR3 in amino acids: CASSPSTRENTGELFF.

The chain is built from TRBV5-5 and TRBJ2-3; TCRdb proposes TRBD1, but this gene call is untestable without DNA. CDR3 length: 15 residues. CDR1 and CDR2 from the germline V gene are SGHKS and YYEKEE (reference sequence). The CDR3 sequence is CASSFWQGATDTQYF.

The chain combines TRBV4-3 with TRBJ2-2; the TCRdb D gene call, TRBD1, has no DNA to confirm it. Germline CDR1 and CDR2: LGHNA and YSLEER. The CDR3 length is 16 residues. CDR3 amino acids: CASSQGQGGWAGELFF.

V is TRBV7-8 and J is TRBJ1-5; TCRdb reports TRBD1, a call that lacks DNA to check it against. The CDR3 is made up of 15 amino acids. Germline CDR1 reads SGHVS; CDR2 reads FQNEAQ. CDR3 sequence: CASSLEGGGRQPQHF.

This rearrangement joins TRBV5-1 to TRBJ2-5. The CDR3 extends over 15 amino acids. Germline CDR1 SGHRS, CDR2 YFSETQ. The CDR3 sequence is CASSTQRTTIETQYF.

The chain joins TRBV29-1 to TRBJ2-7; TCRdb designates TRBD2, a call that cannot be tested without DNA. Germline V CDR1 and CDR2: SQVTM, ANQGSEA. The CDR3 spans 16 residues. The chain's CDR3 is CSVEGLAGESSYEQYF.

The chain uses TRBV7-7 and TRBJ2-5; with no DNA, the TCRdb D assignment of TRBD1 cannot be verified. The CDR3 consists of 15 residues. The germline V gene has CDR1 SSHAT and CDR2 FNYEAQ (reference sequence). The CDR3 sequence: CASSLVGGPEETQYF. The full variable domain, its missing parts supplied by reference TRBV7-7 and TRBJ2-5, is GAGVSQSPRYKVTKRGQDVTLRCDPISSHATLYWYQQALGQGPEFLTYFNYEAQPDKSGLPSDRFSAERPEGSISTLTIQRTEQRDSAMYRCASSLVGGPEETQYFGPGTRLLVL.

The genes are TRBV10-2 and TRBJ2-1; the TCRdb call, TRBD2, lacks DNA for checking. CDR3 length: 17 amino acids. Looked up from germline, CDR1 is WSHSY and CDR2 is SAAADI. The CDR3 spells CASSLWISKGTYNEQFF.

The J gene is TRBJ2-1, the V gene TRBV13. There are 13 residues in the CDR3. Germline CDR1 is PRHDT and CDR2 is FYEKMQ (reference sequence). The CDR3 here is CASSHYEVDEQFF.

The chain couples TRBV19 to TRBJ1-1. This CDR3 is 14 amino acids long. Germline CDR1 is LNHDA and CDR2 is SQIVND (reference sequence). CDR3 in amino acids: CASSIDFGRTEAFF.

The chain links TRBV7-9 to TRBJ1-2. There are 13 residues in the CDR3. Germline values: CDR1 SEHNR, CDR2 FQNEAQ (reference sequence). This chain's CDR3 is CASSLGEIYGYTF.

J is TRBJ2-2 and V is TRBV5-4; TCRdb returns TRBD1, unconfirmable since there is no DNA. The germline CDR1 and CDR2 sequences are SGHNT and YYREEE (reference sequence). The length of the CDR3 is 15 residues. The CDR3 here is CASSAGQHVTGELFF.

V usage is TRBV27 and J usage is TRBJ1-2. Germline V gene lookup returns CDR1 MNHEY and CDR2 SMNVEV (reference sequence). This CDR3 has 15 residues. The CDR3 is CASSLGRGGGYGYTF.

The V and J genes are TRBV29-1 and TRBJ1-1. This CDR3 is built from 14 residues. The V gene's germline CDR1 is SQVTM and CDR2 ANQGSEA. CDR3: CSVLEGIMNTEAFF.

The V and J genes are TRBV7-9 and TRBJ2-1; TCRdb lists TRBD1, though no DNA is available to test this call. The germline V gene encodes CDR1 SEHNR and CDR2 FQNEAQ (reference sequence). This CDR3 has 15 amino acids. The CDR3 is CASSPTGVRLDEQFF.

CDR3: CATSDFRTGYNEQFF. The chain joins TRBV24-1 to TRBJ2-1; without DNA, the TCRdb call of TRBD1 cannot be checked. CDR1 is KGHDR and CDR2 is SFDVKD in the germline V gene. This CDR3 is 15 amino acids long.

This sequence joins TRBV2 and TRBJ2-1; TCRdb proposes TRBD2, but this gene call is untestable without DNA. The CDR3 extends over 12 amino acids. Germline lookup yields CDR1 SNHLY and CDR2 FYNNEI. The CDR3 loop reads CASSPDYWEQFF.

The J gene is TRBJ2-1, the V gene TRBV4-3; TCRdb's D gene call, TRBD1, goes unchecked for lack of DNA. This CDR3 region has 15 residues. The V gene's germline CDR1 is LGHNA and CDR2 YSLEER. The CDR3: CASSRQGGSYNEQFF.

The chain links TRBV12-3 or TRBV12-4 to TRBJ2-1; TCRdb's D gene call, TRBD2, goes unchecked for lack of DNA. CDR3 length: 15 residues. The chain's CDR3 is CASSFTGKIAGNQFF.